The entry below describes one TCR beta chain. Its antigen is not identified. The sample belongs to a study of cytomegalovirus exposure and HLA in healthy donors. Whole-study results and caveats: A missense DCLRE1C variant was associated with V- and J-gene trimming of TCR beta chains in a later analysis, and an independent cohort replicated the association. Reportedly, a later analysis found an Asian-associated ancestry cluster had fewer N-insertions than the approximately 670-donor mean. Among the most significant clusters, several appeared linked to common viral pathogens in a later analysis.

Primers for the PCR totalled 60 Vbeta and 13 Jbeta. The data were produced by immunoSEQ multiplex PCR, yet TCRdb's version contains in-frame clones alone and is incomplete. This table holds 200,000 to 300,000 clones, about 80% found once. Trimming stripped 3 bases from V and 0 bases from J, with 9 bases between. Germline lookup yields CDR1 MNHNS and CDR2 SASEGT. The CDR3 runs to 15 residues. The sequenced material came from PBMCs. This receptor was taken from a woman aged 60-75 years in good health and CMV-seropositive. The rearrangement uses TRBV6-1 and TRBJ1-5; a possible D gene is TRBD1 (5 bases). The CDR3 nucleotides are TGTGCCAGCAGTGACCGACAGTATAGCAATCAGCCCCAGCATTTT. The encoded protein is CASSDRQYSNQPQHF.